The rows below give T cell receptor beta chains drawn from one sample of a study of blood T cell repertoires in COVID-19. Produced via immunoSEQ multiplex PCR; TCRdb's table is partial and in-frame only. The data contain roughly 220,000 clones, 70% to 90% of them seen just once; the ten biggest clones take up over 2.5%. The sample taken for sequencing was peripheral blood. Receptor source: a man aged 45-65 years who had recovered from COVID-19. CDR3s include the opening cysteine and the closing phenylalanine or tryptophan. The D gene is left open where the match is weak. Clone size, where shown, is once, few, many, or a class for clones that have expanded.

d_call: .; j_call: TRBJ2-3; v_call: TRBV19; clone_size: .; cdr3_nt: TGTGCCAGTACCGACATCGGTACCGCAGATACGCAGTATTTT; cdr3_aa: CASTDIGTADTQYF
d_call: .; j_call: TRBJ2-1; v_call: TRBV24-1; clone_size: .; cdr3_nt: TGTGCCACCAGTGAGGGCCCCAATGAGCAGTTCTTC; cdr3_aa: CATSEGPNEQFF
d_call: .; j_call: TRBJ2-7; v_call: TRBV30; clone_size: .; cdr3_nt: TGTGCCTGGAGTAGCCTGGAGGGGACGGTGCAGTACTTC; cdr3_aa: CAWSSLEGTVQYF
d_call: TRBD1; j_call: TRBJ2-1; v_call: TRBV6-1; clone_size: few; cdr3_nt: TGTGCCAGCAGTGAAGCAGGGACAGGGAGTAATGAGCAGTTCTTC; cdr3_aa: CASSEAGTGSNEQFF
d_call: TRBD2; j_call: TRBJ2-1; v_call: TRBV3-1/TRBV3-2; clone_size: .; cdr3_nt: TGTGCCAGCAACGCTGCCGGGGGGAACTACAATGAGCAGTTCTTC; cdr3_aa: CASNAAGGNYNEQFF
d_call: .; j_call: TRBJ1-1; v_call: TRBV10-2; clone_size: few; cdr3_nt: TGCGCCAGCAGTCACAGAGAACGCCGGGTTACCGGGGGGACTGAAGCTTTCTTT; cdr3_aa: CASSHRERRVTGGTEAFF
d_call: .; j_call: TRBJ2-3; v_call: TRBV18; clone_size: .; cdr3_nt: TGTGCCAGCTCAACGCTCCGGGGAACAGATACGCAGTATTTT; cdr3_aa: CASSTLRGTDTQYF
d_call: .; j_call: TRBJ1-5; v_call: TRBV12-3/TRBV12-4; clone_size: .; cdr3_nt: TGTGCCAGCAGACTGAACAATCAGCCCCAGCATTTT; cdr3_aa: CASRLNNQPQHF
d_call: .; j_call: TRBJ2-5; v_call: TRBV2; clone_size: .; cdr3_nt: TGTGCCAGCAGTGCCTCGGAGACCCAGTACTTC; cdr3_aa: CASSASETQYF
d_call: .; j_call: TRBJ2-6; v_call: TRBV28; clone_size: .; cdr3_nt: TGTGCCAGCAGTTTTCGCAGGTACTCTGGGGCCAACGTCCTGACTTTC; cdr3_aa: CASSFRRYSGANVLTF
d_call: .; j_call: TRBJ2-7; v_call: TRBV21-1; clone_size: .; cdr3_nt: TGTGCCAGCAGCAAGATTGAAGAACTAGCATCCACCTACGAGCAGTACTTC; cdr3_aa: CASSKIEELASTYEQYF
d_call: TRBD1; j_call: TRBJ2-7; v_call: TRBV2; clone_size: .; cdr3_nt: TGTGCCAGCAGGACAGGGGAGTCACTCGAGCAGTACTTC; cdr3_aa: CASRTGESLEQYF
d_call: .; j_call: TRBJ2-6; v_call: TRBV10-2; clone_size: .; cdr3_nt: TGCGCCAGCAGGACGGTTCCAGGTGGCGGGGCCAACGTCCTGACTTTC; cdr3_aa: CASRTVPGGGANVLTF
d_call: .; j_call: TRBJ1-5; v_call: TRBV6-5; clone_size: .; cdr3_nt: TGTGCCAGCTGCACGGTAGTTAATCAGCCCCAGCATTTT; cdr3_aa: CASCTVVNQPQHF
d_call: .; j_call: TRBJ2-3; v_call: TRBV27; clone_size: .; cdr3_nt: TGTGCCAGCAGTTTACGGGGGGATACGCAGTATTTT; cdr3_aa: CASSLRGDTQYF
d_call: TRBD2; j_call: TRBJ2-3; v_call: TRBV5-1; clone_size: .; cdr3_nt: TGCGCCAGCAGCTCGGGTGGTTTCCGGGAGGGCCCCACAGATACGCAGTATTTT; cdr3_aa: CASSSGGFREGPTDTQYF
d_call: .; j_call: TRBJ2-1; v_call: TRBV3-1/TRBV3-2; clone_size: few; cdr3_nt: TGTGCCAGCAGCCAAGGTCTGGGAGTCGGAACTAGCAATTATGAGCAGTTCTTC; cdr3_aa: CASSQGLGVGTSNYEQFF
d_call: .; j_call: TRBJ2-7; v_call: TRBV28; clone_size: .; cdr3_nt: TGTGCCAGCAGGTCGGCAGGGCTTGGGGAGCAGTACTTC; cdr3_aa: CASRSAGLGEQYF
d_call: .; j_call: TRBJ1-2; v_call: TRBV30; clone_size: .; cdr3_nt: TGTGCCTGGAGTGTAGGGGCGGAGGGCTACACCTTC; cdr3_aa: CAWSVGAEGYTF
d_call: TRBD1; j_call: TRBJ2-7; v_call: TRBV18; clone_size: once; cdr3_nt: TGTGCCAGCTCTCAGGACAGGGTAGGCGAGCAGTACTTC; cdr3_aa: CASSQDRVGEQYF
d_call: .; j_call: TRBJ2-2; v_call: TRBV5-1; clone_size: .; cdr3_nt: TGCGCCAGCAGCTTGTGGGGACTCATGAACACCGGGGAGCTGTTTTTT; cdr3_aa: CASSLWGLMNTGELFF
d_call: TRBD2; j_call: TRBJ2-4; v_call: TRBV7-2; clone_size: .; cdr3_nt: TGTGCCAGCAGCTTAGGCGGCGGGGGGAAGGGGAACATTCAGTACTTC; cdr3_aa: CASSLGGGGKGNIQYF
d_call: TRBD1; j_call: TRBJ1-5; v_call: TRBV4-1; clone_size: .; cdr3_nt: TGCGCCAGCAGCCAGGATACAGGGGTGATCAATCAGCCCCAGCATTTT; cdr3_aa: CASSQDTGVINQPQHF
d_call: TRBD1; j_call: TRBJ1-2; v_call: TRBV5-4; clone_size: .; cdr3_nt: TGTGCCAGCAGCTTATTTTTAGGGACAGGTTGGGCCTATGGCTACACCTTC; cdr3_aa: CASSLFLGTGWAYGYTF
d_call: TRBD1; j_call: TRBJ2-3; v_call: TRBV28; clone_size: .; cdr3_nt: TGTGCCAGCAGTACATCCTCGGGACAGGGGACAGATACGCAGTATTTT; cdr3_aa: CASSTSSGQGTDTQYF
d_call: .; j_call: TRBJ2-3; v_call: TRBV3-1/TRBV3-2; clone_size: once; cdr3_nt: TGTGCCAGCAGCCAAGGCACCTACGGCACAGATACGCAGTATTTT; cdr3_aa: CASSQGTYGTDTQYF
d_call: .; j_call: TRBJ2-5; v_call: TRBV6-5; clone_size: .; cdr3_nt: TGTGCCAGCAATTTGATGGCTAGCGTAGAGACCCAGTACTTC; cdr3_aa: CASNLMASVETQYF
d_call: .; j_call: TRBJ1-5; v_call: TRBV3-1/TRBV3-2; clone_size: .; cdr3_nt: TGTGCCAGCAGCCAAGACAGTAGCAATCAGCCCCAGCATTTT; cdr3_aa: CASSQDSSNQPQHF
d_call: .; j_call: TRBJ1-5; v_call: TRBV6-5; clone_size: once; cdr3_nt: TGTGCCAGCAGGGGTGGAGCGGGCAGTCAGGGGCCCCAGCATTTT; cdr3_aa: CASRGGAGSQGPQHF
d_call: .; j_call: TRBJ2-7; v_call: TRBV7-9; clone_size: .; cdr3_nt: TGTGCCAGCAGCCCTAGACCAGGGGAAACCTACGAGCAGTACTTC; cdr3_aa: CASSPRPGETYEQYF
d_call: .; j_call: TRBJ1-2; v_call: TRBV12-3/TRBV12-4; clone_size: .; cdr3_nt: TGTGCCAGCAGTTCGGAGACTGGGGGCTACACCTTC; cdr3_aa: CASSSETGGYTF
d_call: TRBD2; j_call: TRBJ2-1; v_call: TRBV5-1; clone_size: .; cdr3_nt: TGCGCCAGCAGCTTGGGCGCGGGAGGATACAATGAGCAGTTCTTC; cdr3_aa: CASSLGAGGYNEQFF
d_call: TRBD1; j_call: TRBJ2-7; v_call: TRBV5-1; clone_size: .; cdr3_nt: TGCGCCAGCAGACGGACAGGGCCCCCGCCCTACGAGCAGTACTTC; cdr3_aa: CASRRTGPPPYEQYF
d_call: TRBD2; j_call: TRBJ2-2; v_call: TRBV19; clone_size: .; cdr3_nt: TGTGCCAGCTTTAGCGGGAGAGGGAACACCGGGGAGCTGTTTTTT; cdr3_aa: CASFSGRGNTGELFF
d_call: .; j_call: TRBJ1-1; v_call: TRBV19; clone_size: .; cdr3_nt: TGTGCCAGTGCAGGGGTAAACACTGAAGCTTTCTTT; cdr3_aa: CASAGVNTEAFF
d_call: TRBD1; j_call: TRBJ2-7; v_call: TRBV6-2/TRBV6-3; clone_size: once; cdr3_nt: TGTGCCAGCAGTTACTCGTCCACGGGACAGGGGTACGAGCAGTACTTC; cdr3_aa: CASSYSSTGQGYEQYF
d_call: .; j_call: TRBJ1-2; v_call: TRBV3-1/TRBV3-2; clone_size: .; cdr3_nt: TGTGCCAGCAGCGAACGCGGGGGGACGGTCTATGGCTACACCTTC; cdr3_aa: CASSERGGTVYGYTF
d_call: TRBD1; j_call: TRBJ2-7; v_call: TRBV10-2; clone_size: .; cdr3_nt: TGCGCCAGCAGTGATAAGGGGGCTGCCTACGAGCAGTACTTC; cdr3_aa: CASSDKGAAYEQYF
d_call: TRBD1; j_call: TRBJ2-7; v_call: TRBV6-5; clone_size: .; cdr3_nt: TGTGCCAGCAGAGCACAGGGGTATGTGGACGAGCAGTACTTC; cdr3_aa: CASRAQGYVDEQYF
d_call: .; j_call: TRBJ2-1; v_call: TRBV30; clone_size: .; cdr3_nt: TGTGCCTGGTCGACAGGCGGAAATGAGCAGTTCTTC; cdr3_aa: CAWSTGGNEQFF
d_call: .; j_call: TRBJ1-5; v_call: TRBV24-1; clone_size: .; cdr3_nt: TGTGCCACCAGTGGGGGCGTTGTGGATCAGCCCCAGCATTTT; cdr3_aa: CATSGGVVDQPQHF
d_call: .; j_call: TRBJ1-2; v_call: TRBV11-2; clone_size: many; cdr3_nt: TGTGCCAGCAGCTTTTATTTCGGCCCCGGAGTCGGCTACACCTTC; cdr3_aa: CASSFYFGPGVGYTF